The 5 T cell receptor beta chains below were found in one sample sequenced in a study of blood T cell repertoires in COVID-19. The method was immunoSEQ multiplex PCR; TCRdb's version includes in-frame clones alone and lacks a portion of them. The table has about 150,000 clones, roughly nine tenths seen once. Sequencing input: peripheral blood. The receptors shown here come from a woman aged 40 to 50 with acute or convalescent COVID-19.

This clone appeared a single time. CDR3 DNA: TGTGCCAGCAGTTACGGACAGGGGTCGAATGAGCAGTTCTTC. Its translation is CASSYGQGSNEQFF. The chain employs TRBV6-6 and TRBJ2-1; 9 nucleotides line up with TRBD1. This CDR3 comprises 14 residues. CDR1 MNHNY and CDR2 SVGAGI come from the germline V gene (reference sequence). V lost 2 bases, J lost 7 bases, and 3 bases stayed unmatched.

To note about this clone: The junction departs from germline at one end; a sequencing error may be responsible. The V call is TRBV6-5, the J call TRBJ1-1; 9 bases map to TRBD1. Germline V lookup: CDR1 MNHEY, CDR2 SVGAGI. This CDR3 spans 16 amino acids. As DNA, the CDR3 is TGCGCCAGCAGTTACCTTTCCGGGACAGGGAGCACTGAAGCTTTCTTT. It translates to CASSYLSGTGSTEAFF.

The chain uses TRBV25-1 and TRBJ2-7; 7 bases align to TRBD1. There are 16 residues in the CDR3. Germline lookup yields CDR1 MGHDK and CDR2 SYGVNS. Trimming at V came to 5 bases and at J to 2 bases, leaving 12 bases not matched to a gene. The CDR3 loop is CASSPDPPGQTYEQYF. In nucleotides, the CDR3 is TGTGCCAGCAGTCCAGACCCTCCGGGACAGACCTACGAGCAGTACTTC.

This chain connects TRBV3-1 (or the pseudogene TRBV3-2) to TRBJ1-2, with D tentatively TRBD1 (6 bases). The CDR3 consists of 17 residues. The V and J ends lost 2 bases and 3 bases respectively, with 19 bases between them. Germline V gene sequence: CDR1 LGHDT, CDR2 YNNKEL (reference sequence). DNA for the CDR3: TGTGCCAGCAGCCAAATGGCCGTTAGCAGGGGCCACTATGGCTACACCTTC. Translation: CASSQMAVSRGHYGYTF.

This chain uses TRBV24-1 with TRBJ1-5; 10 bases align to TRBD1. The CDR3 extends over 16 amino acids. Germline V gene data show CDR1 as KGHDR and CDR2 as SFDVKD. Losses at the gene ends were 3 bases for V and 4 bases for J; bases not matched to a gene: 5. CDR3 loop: CATSDGGTGDNQPQHF. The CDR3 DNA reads TGTGCCACCAGTGATGGGGGGACAGGGGATAATCAGCCCCAGCATTTT.